This TCR beta chain is from a study of blood T cell repertoires in COVID-19. On the study more broadly: Collection of acute and convalescent COVID-19 samples took place in the United States, Italy and Spain. Sources were T cells, B-cell-depleted T cells, or PBMCs; the material itself was cDNA or gDNA.

Methods used by the authors: Amplification from reference gene primers served as the basis for estimated nucleated cell counts. Clones were sequenced by immunoSEQ multiplex PCR, and TCRdb holds only the in-frame ones, with some missing. V and J calls and clone size come straight from that table; D and trimming were deduced from the DNA. The data show 57,000 or so clones, approximately 86% seen once. The sequenced material came from peripheral blood. This TCR came from a man aged 70-80 years with acute or convalescent COVID-19.

CDR3 sequence reads: CASSLRRSYEQYF. CDR3 coding DNA: TGTGCCAGCAGTTTGCGCCGCTCCTACGAGCAGTACTTC. The V call is TRBV27, the J call TRBJ2-7; D remains unclear. CDR3 length: 13 amino acids. Germline CDR1 MNHEY, CDR2 SMNVEV (reference sequence). Trimming took off 3 bases at V and 0 bases at J, with 6 bases between the two ends.